These T cell receptor beta chains were read from a single sample in a study of T cell responses to AZD1222 COVID-19 vaccine. Only in-frame clones appear in the TCRdb table, and some are missing; sequencing was by immunoSEQ multiplex PCR. The data hold about 110,000 clones, with more than 75% observed a single time. The sample in question was peripheral blood, obtained on day 0 of AZD1222 vaccination. All receptors come from an adult in good health. Each CDR3 is given with its conserved first and last residue. A D gene is named only where the DNA matches it firmly.

18 | TRBJ2-2 | NA | TRBV4-3 | CASSQGGGGGFFTGELFF
13 | TRBJ2-7 | NA | TRBV7-3 | CASSLFPGDEQYF
15 | TRBJ1-4 | TRBD1 | TRBV6-2/TRBV6-3 | CASSYPGQGDEKLFF
15 | TRBJ2-7 | NA | TRBV7-8 | CASSPVVGYSYEQYF
14 | TRBJ2-1 | NA | TRBV10-3 | CATLGLLNYNEQFF
18 | TRBJ1-2 | NA | TRBV5-5 | CASSLSIGQHSLNYGYTF
11 | TRBJ2-5 | NA | TRBV12-3/TRBV12-4 | CASRLEETQYF
13 | TRBJ1-2 | NA | TRBV7-9 | CASSLGVGYGYTF
14 | TRBJ2-5 | TRBD2 | TRBV14 | CASSQPGLAGTQYF
12 | TRBJ1-6 | NA | TRBV19 | CASSIRNSPLHF
15 | TRBJ1-4 | NA | TRBV9 | CASSVVGSRDEKLFF
12 | TRBJ1-1 | NA | TRBV2 | CASSESFLEAFF
17 | TRBJ1-2 | TRBD1 | TRBV3-1/TRBV3-2 | CASSPSPGQGARGGYTF
14 | TRBJ2-1 | TRBD2 | TRBV29-1 | CSAGGGIGRNEQFF